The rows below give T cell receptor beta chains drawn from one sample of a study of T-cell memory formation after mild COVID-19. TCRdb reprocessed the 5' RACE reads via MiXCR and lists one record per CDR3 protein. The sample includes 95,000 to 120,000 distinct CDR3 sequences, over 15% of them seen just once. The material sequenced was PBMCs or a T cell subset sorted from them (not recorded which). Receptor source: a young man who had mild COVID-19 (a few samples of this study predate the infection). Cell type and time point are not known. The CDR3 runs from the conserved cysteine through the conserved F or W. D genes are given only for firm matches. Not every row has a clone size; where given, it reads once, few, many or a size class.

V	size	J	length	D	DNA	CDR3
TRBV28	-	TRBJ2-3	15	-	TGTGCCAGCACCCTGGGTGGGGTGCGGGCAGATACGCAGTATTTT	CASTLGGVRADTQYF
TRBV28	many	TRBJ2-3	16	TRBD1	TGTGCCAGCAGTGAGATGGGACAGGGGCACACAGATACGCAGTATTTT	CASSEMGQGHTDTQYF
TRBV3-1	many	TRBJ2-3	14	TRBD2	TGTGCCAGCAGCCTGACTAGCGGGGAAGATACGCAGTATTTT	CASSLTSGEDTQYF
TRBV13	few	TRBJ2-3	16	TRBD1	TGTGCCAGCAGCTATGCCGGGACAGGGGACACAGATACGCAGTATTTT	CASSYAGTGDTDTQYF
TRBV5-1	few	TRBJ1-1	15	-	TGCGCCAGCTCCGATGCGGGGCCGATGAACACTGAAGCTTTCTTT	CASSDAGPMNTEAFF
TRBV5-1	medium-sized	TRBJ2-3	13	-	TGCGCCAGCAGTGGGGAGGGCACAGATACGCAGTATTTT	CASSGEGTDTQYF
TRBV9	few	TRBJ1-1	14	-	TGTGCCAGCAGCGTAGCTACGCGAGGTGCTGAAGCTTTCTTT	CASSVATRGAEAFF
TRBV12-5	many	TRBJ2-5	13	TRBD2	TGTGCTAGTGGTTCTAGCGGGCAAGAGACCCAGTACTTC	CASGSSGQETQYF
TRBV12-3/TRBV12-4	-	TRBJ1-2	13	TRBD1	TGTGCCAGCAGTAAGACAGGGGTTTGGGGCTACACCTTC	CASSKTGVWGYTF
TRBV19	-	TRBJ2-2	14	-	TGTGCCAGCGGAGCCCAGGGGGGCACCGGGGAGCTGTTTTTT	CASGAQGGTGELFF
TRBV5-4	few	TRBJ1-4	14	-	TGTGCCAGCAAAAGAGGAGGGGCTGGGGAAAAACTGTTTTTT	CASKRGGAGEKLFF
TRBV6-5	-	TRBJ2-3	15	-	TGTGCCAGCAGTTTTAGCGGCTTAAAGGCTGATACGCAGTATTTT	CASSFSGLKADTQYF
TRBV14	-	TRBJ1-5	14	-	TGTGCCAGCAGCCAAGGAAGGGGGGGGCAGCCCCAGCATTTT	CASSQGRGGQPQHF
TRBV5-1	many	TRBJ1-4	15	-	TGCGCCAGCAGCTTGGCCAGCCAGGAGGGAGAAAAACTGTTTTTT	CASSLASQEGEKLFF
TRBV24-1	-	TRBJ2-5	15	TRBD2	TGTGCCACTCAAGGGGCGGGGGGAACCCAAGAGACCCAGTACTTC	CATQGAGGTQETQYF
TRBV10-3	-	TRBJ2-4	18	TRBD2	TGTGCCATCAGTGATAGGGCTAGCGGGGGCCTAGCCAAAAGCATTCAGTACTTC	CAISDRASGGLAKSIQYF
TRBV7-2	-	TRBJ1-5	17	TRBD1	TGTGCCAGCAGCTTTACAGGGGGCACTTCCAGAATCAGCCCCCAGCATTTT	CASSFTGGTSRISPQHF